This TCR beta chain was sequenced for a study of cytomegalovirus exposure and HLA in healthy donors. The PCR used 60 Vbeta and 13 Jbeta primers. Libraries were prepared by immunoSEQ multiplex PCR; TCRdb keeps only in-frame clonotypes and omits some of them. The sample has roughly 130,000 clones, 65% to 75% seen once; the top ten hold around 5.5%. Findings and caveats of the study: There were about 160 TCR beta chains listed as cytomegalovirus-associated. The only immune exposure information that was available was CMV serostatus. Roughly uniform depth of sequencing across donors was assumed in presence/absence analyses.

Regarding this clone: Antigen: not known.

Per germline, CDR1 SGHDT and CDR2 YYEEEE. V lost 6 bases to trimming and J lost 8 bases, with 17 bases between them. The CDR3 consists of 13 residues. The V and J genes are TRBV5-6 and TRBJ1-2; D is perhaps TRBD1 (5 bases). The sample taken for sequencing was PBMCs. The TCR comes from a woman aged 50 to 60 in good health and CMV-seropositive. The CDR3 DNA follows: TGTGCCAGCACCATCCCTGGGGGGGAAGGCTACACCTTC. Amino acid sequence: CASTIPGGEGYTF.